The clone carrying this TCR beta chain has only one observation. Which cohort a participant joined came from the clinical history participants gave. This sample was taken from a study of blood T cell repertoires in COVID-19. Source study methods: Estimation of nucleated cell counts relied on the amplification of reference gene primers. Repertoires were generated with immunoSEQ multiplex PCR, while TCRdb's copy carries only in-frame clones and drops some. V and J calls and clone size are given by that table; D and trimming were obtained from the DNA. The repertoire has 200,000 to 250,000 clones, about 80% of them found once; the top ten carry about 4.8%. The CDR3 loop spans 15 amino acids. Germline V gene lookup returns CDR1 MDHEN and CDR2 SYDVKM. Trimming stripped 5 bases from V and 8 bases from J, with 16 bases between.

This TCR was recovered from a woman in her 50s who had been exposed to COVID-19. The sequenced sample consisted of PBMCs or T cells enriched from blood (not recorded which). The chain carries TRBV28 and TRBJ1-6; possible D gene TRBD1, 5 bases. This CDR3 reads CASSPFRDWDSPLHF. DNA of the CDR3: TGTGCCAGCAGTCCGTTCCGGGACTGGGATTCACCCCTCCACTTT.